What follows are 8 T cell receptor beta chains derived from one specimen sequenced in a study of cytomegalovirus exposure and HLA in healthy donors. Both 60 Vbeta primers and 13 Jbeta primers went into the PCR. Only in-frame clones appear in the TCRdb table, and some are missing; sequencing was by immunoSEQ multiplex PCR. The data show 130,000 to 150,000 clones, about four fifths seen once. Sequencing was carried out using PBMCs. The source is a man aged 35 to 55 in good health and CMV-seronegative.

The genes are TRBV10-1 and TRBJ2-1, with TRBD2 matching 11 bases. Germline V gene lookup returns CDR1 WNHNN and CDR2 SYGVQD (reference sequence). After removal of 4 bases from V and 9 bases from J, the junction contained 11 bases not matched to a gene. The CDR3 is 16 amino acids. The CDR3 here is CASSGDSGGAVSEQFF. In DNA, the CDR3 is TGCGCCAGCAGTGGGGATAGCGGGGGGGCAGTATCTGAGCAGTTCTTC.

DNA of the CDR3: TGTGCCAGCAAACCCGACAGGGCGAATGAAAAACTGTTTTTT. It encodes CASKPDRANEKLFF. The V call is TRBV6-5, the J call TRBJ1-4; TRBD1 matches 7 bases. This CDR3 is 14 amino acids long. The trim removed 7 bases at V and 5 bases at J, leaving 7 bases unmatched. The germline gives CDR1 MNHEY, CDR2 SVGAGI.

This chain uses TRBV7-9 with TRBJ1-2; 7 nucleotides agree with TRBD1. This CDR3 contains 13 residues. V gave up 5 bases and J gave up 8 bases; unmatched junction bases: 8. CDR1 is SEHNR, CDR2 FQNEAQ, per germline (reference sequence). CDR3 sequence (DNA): TGTGCCAGCAGCGTTACAGGGGAAGGCGGCTACACCTTC. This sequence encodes CASSVTGEGGYTF.

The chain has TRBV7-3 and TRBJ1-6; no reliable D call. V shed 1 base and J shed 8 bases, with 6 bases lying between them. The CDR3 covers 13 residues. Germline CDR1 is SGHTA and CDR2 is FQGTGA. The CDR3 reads CASSLMSDSPLHF. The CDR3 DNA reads TGTGCCAGCAGCTTAATGTCTGATTCACCCCTCCACTTT. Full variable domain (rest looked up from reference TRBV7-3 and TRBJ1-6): GAGVSQTPSNKVTEKGKYVELRCDPISGHTALYWYRQSLGQGPEFLIYFQGTGAADDSGLPNDRFFAVRPEGSVSTLKIQRTERGDSAVYLCASSLMSDSPLHFGNGTRLTVT.

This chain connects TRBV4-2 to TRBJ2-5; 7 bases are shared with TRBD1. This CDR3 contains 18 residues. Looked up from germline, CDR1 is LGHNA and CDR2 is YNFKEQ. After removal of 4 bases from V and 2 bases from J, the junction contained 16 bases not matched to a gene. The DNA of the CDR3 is TGTGCCAGCAGCCGGGTAAGGGGGCCTAGCCCTCGGCAAGAGACCCAGTACTTC. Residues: CASSRVRGPSPRQETQYF.

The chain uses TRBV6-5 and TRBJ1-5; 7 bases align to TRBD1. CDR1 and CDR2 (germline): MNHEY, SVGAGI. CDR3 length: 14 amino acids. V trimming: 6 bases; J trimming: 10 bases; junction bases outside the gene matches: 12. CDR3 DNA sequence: TGTGCCAGCAGACGAGGGACAGCAATCAGCCCCCAGCATTTT. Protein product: CASRRGTAISPQHF.

CDR3 bases: TGTGCCACCAGCAGAGATCGACAGGGGGACTCACCCCTCCACTTT. Translated: CATSRDRQGDSPLHF. This chain connects TRBV15 to TRBJ1-6, with TRBD1 matching over 9 bases. With 0 bases clipped from V and 10 bases from J, the junction kept 4 bases outside the gene matches. From germline, CDR1 is LNHNV and CDR2 YYDKDF (reference sequence). The length of the CDR3 is 15 residues. Filled out from reference TRBV15 and TRBJ1-6, the complete variable domain reads DAMVIQNPRYQVTQFGKPVTLSCSQTLNHNVMYWYQQKSSQAPKLLFHYYDKDFNNEADTPDNFQSRRPNTSFCFLDIRSPGLGDTAMYLCATSRDRQGDSPLHFGNGTRLTVT.

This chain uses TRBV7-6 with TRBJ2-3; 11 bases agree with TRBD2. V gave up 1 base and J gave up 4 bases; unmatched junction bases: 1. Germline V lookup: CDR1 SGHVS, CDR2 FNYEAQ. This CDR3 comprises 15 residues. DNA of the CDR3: TGTGCCAGCAGCTTAGTAGCGGGGGGGCCAGATACGCAGTATTTT. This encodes CASSLVAGGPDTQYF.